These 8 T cell receptor beta chains came from one sample sequenced in a study of T cell responses to AZD1222 COVID-19 vaccine. Produced via immunoSEQ multiplex PCR; TCRdb's table is partial and in-frame only. This table holds some 150,000 clones, around 89% found once. The input for sequencing was peripheral blood, taken on day 0 of MenACWY control vaccination. The receptors originated from an adult in good health.

The chain carries TRBV24-1 and TRBJ2-1; D is possibly TRBD1 (6 bases). V lost 3 bases to trimming and J lost 8 bases, with 22 bases between them. The CDR3 runs 17 residues. CDR1 is KGHDR and CDR2 is SFDVKD in the germline V gene. CDR3 nucleotides: TGTGCCACCAGTGATCACCCGGGCAGGGGAGAACAAGATGAGCAGTTCTTC. This sequence encodes CATSDHPGRGEQDEQFF.

The chain has TRBV7-9 and TRBJ2-7, with TRBD1 matching 9 bases. The J segment lost 6 bases and the V segment lost 3 bases, leaving 6 bases of the junction unmatched. The CDR3 contains 14 residues. The germline gives CDR1 SEHNR, CDR2 FQNEAQ (reference sequence). The chain's CDR3 is CASSFPGQGSEQYF. The CDR3, as DNA: TGTGCCAGCAGCTTTCCGGGACAGGGTAGCGAGCAGTACTTC. Full variable domain (outside the CDR3, taken from reference TRBV7-9 and TRBJ2-7): DTGVSQNPRHKITKRGQNVTFRCDPISEHNRLYWYRQTLGQGPEFLTYFQNEAQLEKSRLLSDRFSAERPKGSFSTLEIQRTEQGDSAMYLCASSFPGQGSEQYFGPGTRLTVT.

The chain couples TRBV20-1 to TRBJ2-1, with D unclear. CDR3 size: 12 residues. With 3 bases removed from V and 6 bases from J, the gap between germline ends came to 9 bases. The germline V gene encodes CDR1 DFQATT and CDR2 SNEGSKA (reference sequence). CDR3 DNA sequence: TGCAGTGCTAGTGTGTCAGGCAATGAGCAGTTCTTC. The encoded protein is CSASVSGNEQFF.

This chain uses TRBV11-2 with TRBJ2-5; the match to TRBD1 covers 8 bases. Germline loops: CDR1 SGHAT, CDR2 FQNNGV. This CDR3 comprises 16 residues. V shed 5 bases and J 2 bases; nucleotides not matched to a gene: 10. In DNA form, the CDR3 reads TGTGCCAGCAGCCCCGGACAGGGCCGGAGTCAAGAGACCCAGTACTTC. Amino acid sequence: CASSPGQGRSQETQYF.

The V and J genes are TRBV10-3 and TRBJ1-3; TRBD1 matches 11 bases. V was clipped by 4 bases and J by 2 bases; unmatched bases: 16. CDR3 size: 20 residues. Germline CDR1 is ENHRY and CDR2 is SYGVKD. CDR3 nucleotide sequence: TGTGCCATCAGTGGCGGTCCGGGACAGGGGGACCCCTTTGCTGGAAACACCATATATTTT. Amino acids: CAISGGPGQGDPFAGNTIYF.

This CDR3 reads CASSTPAGNTEAFF. The CDR3 DNA sequence: TGCGCCAGCAGCACCCCCGCGGGAAACACTGAAGCTTTCTTT. The chain has TRBV5-1 and TRBJ1-1; D remains unclear. The CDR3 runs 14 residues. The V end lost 4 bases, the J end lost 2 bases, and 12 bases lay between the germline ends. Germline V gene lookup returns CDR1 SGHRS and CDR2 YFSETQ.

This rearrangement joins TRBV2 to TRBJ1-4; tentatively, D is TRBD1 (6 bases). V was shortened by 6 bases and J by 5 bases, with 13 bases between the two germline ends. Germline loops: CDR1 SNHLY, CDR2 FYNNEI. This CDR3 has 14 residues. This CDR3 reads CASRRGQSNEKLFF. In DNA form, the CDR3 reads TGTGCCAGCAGACGCGGACAGTCGAATGAAAAACTGTTTTTT.

The chain uses TRBV18 and TRBJ2-7; D gene uncertain. Trimming shortened V by 1 base and J by 2 bases, and 9 bases separated the two germline ends. The CDR3 length is 14 residues. Germline values: CDR1 KGHSH, CDR2 LQKENI. The CDR3 DNA sequence: TGTGCCAGCTCACCACAAACAGCGACCTACGAGCAGTACTTC. The encoded protein is CASSPQTATYEQYF.